This T cell receptor (beta chain) was identified during a study of shared clonotypes between healthy human individuals. In the study overall: Per donor, three plates held CD4 naive cells, three held CD4 memory, two held CD8 naive and one held CD8 memory.

The CDR3 sequence is 16 residues long. Trimming removed 7 bases from V and 0 bases from J, with 16 bases in between. Germline loops: CDR1 SGHAT, CDR2 FQNNGV. In the naive CD8 group, cells lacked CD45RO and were positively selected for CCR7, so terminally differentiated effector memory CD45RA+ cells were left out. Only in-frame clones appear in the TCRdb table, and some are missing; sequencing was by immunoSEQ multiplex PCR. The sample gives hundreds of thousands of clones, approximately 97% of which show up once; under 0.3% is in the top ten. This chain uses TRBV11-2 with TRBJ2-1, with D possibly TRBD2 on 5 matching bases. What was sequenced was naive CD8+ T cells sorted from blood. The clonotype originates from a man aged 25 to 40 in good health. CDR3 sequence (DNA): TGTGCCAGCAACGGGATGGCGGGCAGCTCCTACAATGAGCAGTTCTTC. Protein sequence: CASNGMAGSSYNEQFF.